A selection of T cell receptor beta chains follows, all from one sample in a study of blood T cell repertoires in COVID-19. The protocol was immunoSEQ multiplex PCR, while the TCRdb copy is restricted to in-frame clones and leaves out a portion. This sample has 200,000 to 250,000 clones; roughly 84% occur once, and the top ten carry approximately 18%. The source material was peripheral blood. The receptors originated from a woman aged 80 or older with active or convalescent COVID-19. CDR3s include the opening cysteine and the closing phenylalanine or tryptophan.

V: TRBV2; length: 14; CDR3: CASRVGQVNTEAFF
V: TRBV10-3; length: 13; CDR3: CATTRGINYGYTF
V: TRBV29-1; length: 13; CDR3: CSVEAGQGWGYTF
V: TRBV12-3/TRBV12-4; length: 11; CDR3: CASSFGTEAFF
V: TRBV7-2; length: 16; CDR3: CASSPQSGVPNYGYTF
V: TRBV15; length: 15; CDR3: CATSSQGAYTDTQYF
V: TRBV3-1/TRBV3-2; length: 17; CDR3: CASSPIAGGANTGELFF
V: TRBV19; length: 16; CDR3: CASSARPGTGNTEAFF
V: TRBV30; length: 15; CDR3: CAWRASQGSNQPQHF
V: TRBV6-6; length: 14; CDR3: CASSPRRGDYGYTF
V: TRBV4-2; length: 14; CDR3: CASSQDMGRREQYF
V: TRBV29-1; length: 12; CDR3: CSTNRDQETQYF
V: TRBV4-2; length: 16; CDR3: CASTTDRDEMNEKLFF
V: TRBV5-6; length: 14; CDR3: CASSLSGNNQPQHF
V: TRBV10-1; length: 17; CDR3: CASQGRGVLGGTDTQYF
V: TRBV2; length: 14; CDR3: CASSAAVQYQPQHF
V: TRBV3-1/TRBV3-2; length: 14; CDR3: CASSLRVAGDTQYF
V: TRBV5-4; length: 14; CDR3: CASSLAAPENTQYF
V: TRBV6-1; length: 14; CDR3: CASSDTNRAPEAFF
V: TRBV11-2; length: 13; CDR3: CASRSSGGYEQYF
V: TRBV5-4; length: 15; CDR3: CASSLRLAGDDTQYF
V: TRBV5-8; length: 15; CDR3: CASSLVGGDLREQFF
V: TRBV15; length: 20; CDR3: CATSTQGRTSGGGDTGELFF
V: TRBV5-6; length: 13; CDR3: CASSFRGQETQYF
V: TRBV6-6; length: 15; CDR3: CASSYSGTSVYEQYF
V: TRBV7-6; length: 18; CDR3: CASSFVLAGGPGSHEQYF
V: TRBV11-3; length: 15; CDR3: CASSLGTGREQPQHF